A selection of T cell receptor beta chains follows, all from one sample in a study of long-term antiretroviral therapy in people with HIV. TCRdb's table, derived via immunoSEQ multiplex PCR, lists solely in-frame clones and lacks some. This table holds about 11,000 clones, about 88% found once. The input for sequencing was unsorted PBMCs, taken 7.2 years after starting antiretroviral therapy. These receptors came from a man aged 50-59 years with HIV. Each CDR3 is given with its conserved first and last residue. Fields, in order: J gene, clone size, V gene, D gene, CDR3 DNA, CDR3 protein. The D gene is left open where the match is weak. Rows may omit the clone size; those that give it use once, few, many or a size class.

TRBJ1-1 | once | TRBV7-9 | NA | TGTGCCAGCAGAGGGAACACTGAAGCTTTCTTT | CASRGNTEAFF
TRBJ2-5 | once | TRBV9 | NA | TGTGCCAGCAGCGTGACGAGTGGGGAGACCCAGTACTTC | CASSVTSGETQYF
TRBJ2-1 | NA | TRBV13 | NA | TGTGCCAGCAGCTTCAATTTTCGAAATGAGCAGTTCTTC | CASSFNFRNEQFF
TRBJ2-7 | NA | TRBV6-5 | NA | TGTGCCAGCAGTAGGGGGGGATACGAGCAGTACTTC | CASSRGGYEQYF
TRBJ2-7 | NA | TRBV6-1 | TRBD1 | TGTGCCAGCGGGGACAGGACCTCCTACGAGCAGTACTTC | CASGDRTSYEQYF
TRBJ1-1 | NA | TRBV4-1 | TRBD1 | TGCGCCAGCAGCCCGGGACAGGGGGCCGGTGAAGCTTTCTTT | CASSPGQGAGEAFF
TRBJ1-2 | NA | TRBV5-1 | TRBD1 | TGCGCCAGCAGCTTGGCCCCCGAGACAGGGGACTTCTATGGCTACACCTTC | CASSLAPETGDFYGYTF
TRBJ2-5 | NA | TRBV6-1 | NA | TGTGCCAGCAGTGAATGGGGCACCAATGCGGAGACCCAGTACTTC | CASSEWGTNAETQYF
TRBJ2-1 | NA | TRBV19 | TRBD1 | TGTGCCAGTAGTTCCCTACAGGGGAGCCCCAACAATGAGCAGTTCTTC | CASSSLQGSPNNEQFF
TRBJ2-3 | NA | TRBV5-6 | NA | TGTGCCAGCAGCTCAGTAGCCCGGGCTCTTCCCACAGATACGCAGTATTTT | CASSSVARALPTDTQYF
TRBJ1-5 | NA | TRBV10-1 | NA | TGCGCCAGCAGTGGGGAGACCAATCAGCCCCAGCATTTT | CASSGETNQPQHF
TRBJ1-4 | NA | TRBV29-1 | NA | TGCAGGGGGGGGGTTTGGGATGAAAAACTGTTTTTT | CRGGVWDEKLFF
TRBJ2-1 | NA | TRBV5-1 | NA | TGCGCCAGCAGCTTGGAAGGTCAAAATGAGCAGTTCTTC | CASSLEGQNEQFF
TRBJ1-1 | NA | TRBV6-1 | NA | TGTGCCAGCAGTGAAGCATCAGGGGCTTTAATGAACACTGAAGCTTTCTTT | CASSEASGALMNTEAFF
TRBJ2-7 | once | TRBV9 | TRBD1 | TGTGCCAGCAGCGTTGATTGGACAGGGGGTTACTACGAGCAGTACTTC | CASSVDWTGGYYEQYF
TRBJ1-2 | NA | TRBV6-6 | NA | TGTGCCAGCAGTTACACGGGGGACCTACCTAACTATGGCTACACCTTC | CASSYTGDLPNYGYTF
TRBJ2-7 | NA | TRBV6-6 | TRBD1 | TGTGCCAGCAGTCTGGTGGCAGGGGGCCACGAGCAGTACTTC | CASSLVAGGHEQYF
TRBJ1-5 | NA | TRBV27 | TRBD1 | TGTGCCAGCAGTTCGACGACAGGGGTTAATCAGCCCCAGCATTTT | CASSSTTGVNQPQHF
TRBJ2-2 | NA | TRBV13 | TRBD1 | TGTGCCAGCAGCAAACTACAGGGGGCTGCGAACACCGGGGAGCTGTTTTTT | CASSKLQGAANTGELFF
TRBJ2-7 | NA | TRBV5-1 | NA | TGCGCCAGCAGCTTGAGCTTCGGAAGCTCCTACGAGCAGTACTTC | CASSLSFGSSYEQYF
TRBJ1-3 | NA | TRBV7-6 | NA | TGTGCCAGCAGCTTAGAGGCAGGGGCTGGAAACACCATATATTTT | CASSLEAGAGNTIYF
TRBJ1-2 | NA | TRBV27 | NA | TGTGCCAGCAGTCCGACAGGCTATGGCTACACCTTC | CASSPTGYGYTF
TRBJ1-6 | NA | TRBV11-2 | NA | TGTGCCAGCAGCTCCTGGGGAGTAAGCTCCTATAATTCACCCCTCCACTTT | CASSSWGVSSYNSPLHF
TRBJ1-2 | NA | TRBV19 | NA | TGTGCCAGCCACAGATTTAACTATGGCTACACCTTC | CASHRFNYGYTF
TRBJ1-1 | NA | TRBV7-9 | NA | TGTGCCAGCAGCTTAGCAGAGGGCCTGAACACTGAAGCTTTCTTT | CASSLAEGLNTEAFF
TRBJ1-2 | once | TRBV5-8 | NA | TGTGCCAGCAGCGGATCAGACAGGCTCTGGGGCTACACCTTC | CASSGSDRLWGYTF
TRBJ1-6 | NA | TRBV5-8 | NA | TGTGCCAGCAGCTTGGATGGGGCTGAATCACCCCTCCACTTT | CASSLDGAESPLHF
TRBJ2-5 | NA | TRBV19 | TRBD2 | TGTGCCAGTACTCGTAGCGGGGGGGGCCAAGAGACCCAGTACTTC | CASTRSGGGQETQYF
TRBJ2-5 | NA | TRBV7-7 | NA | TGTGCCAGCAGCTTAGCGGCAGGCGAGGAGACCCAGTACTTC | CASSLAAGEETQYF
TRBJ2-1 | NA | TRBV6-1 | TRBD2 | TGTGCCAGCAGCCCCGGACTAGCGGGAACCAATGAGCAGTTCTTC | CASSPGLAGTNEQFF
TRBJ2-5 | NA | TRBV27 | NA | TGTGCCAGCAGTTTAGACAGATTAGCCTCCCAAGAGACCCAGTACTTC | CASSLDRLASQETQYF
TRBJ2-3 | few | TRBV6-5 | NA | TGTGCCAGCAGTTTATTTGCGGGGAGCACAGATACGCAGTATTTT | CASSLFAGSTDTQYF
TRBJ1-1 | NA | TRBV5-6 | TRBD1 | TGTGCCAGCAGCTCGGACAGGAGGCACACTGAAGCTTTCTTT | CASSSDRRHTEAFF
TRBJ2-2 | NA | TRBV11-2 | NA | TGTGCCAGCAGCTTATGGGCAAATCCCGATACCGGGGAGCTGTTTTTT | CASSLWANPDTGELFF
TRBJ1-1 | NA | TRBV5-1 | NA | TGCGCCAGCAGCTTGGAGGCGAACACTGAAGCTTTCTTT | CASSLEANTEAFF
TRBJ2-7 | once | TRBV5-4 | NA | TGTGCCAGCAGCTTGACAGGGTTTTCCTACGAGCAGTACTTC | CASSLTGFSYEQYF